This entry is about one TCR beta chain. What it binds is not known. This CDR3 contains 13 residues. After removal of 2 bases from V and 8 bases from J, the junction contained 5 bases not matched to a gene. Germline loops: CDR1 MNHNS, CDR2 SASEGT. This entry belongs to a study of OX40 agonist ivuxolimab in advanced cancers. Study-wide results and caveats: At 0.1 to 3.0 mg/kg, clonal expansion of CD4+ and CD8+ blood T cells had occurred by week 6.

Sequenced by immunoSEQ multiplex PCR; TCRdb stores in-frame clones only, minus some. The sample lists under 35,000 clones, over 80% occurring once. The chain has TRBV6-1 and TRBJ1-2; 7 bases align to TRBD1. Sample: CD4+ or CD8+ T cells sorted from blood, taken in a trial of the OX40 agonist ivuxolimab. The clonotype was recovered from an adult with an advanced solid tumor such as melanoma, head and neck, liver or kidney cancer. The CDR3 is CASSEQGGVGYTF. The CDR3 region has the DNA TGTGCCAGCAGTGAACAGGGGGGTGTCGGCTACACCTTC.